A selection of T cell receptor beta chains follows, all from one sample in a study of shared clonotypes between healthy human individuals. Using immunoSEQ multiplex PCR, the repertoire was profiled, and TCRdb retains in-frame clones only, with some absent. The top ten hold around 1.5% of the sample, which has 950,000 to 1,300,000 clones, 70% to 80% seen once. Material: memory CD4+ T cells sorted from blood. The receptors shown here come from a man younger than 35 in good health. Both conserved end residues are part of each CDR3. A D gene is named only where the DNA matches it firmly. The size field is filled for only some rows; it gives once, few, many or a size class.

v_call	d_call	j_call	clone_size	cdr3_length	cdr3_nt	cdr3_aa
TRBV6-1	NA	TRBJ1-1	NA	14	TGTGCCATCGAGGATCCCAAGTTGAACACTGAAGCTTTCTTT	CAIEDPKLNTEAFF
TRBV18	TRBD1	TRBJ2-2	once	15	TGTGCCAGCTCACGGGACAGGGGGCGCGCCGGGGAGCTGTTTTTT	CASSRDRGRAGELFF
TRBV6-4	NA	TRBJ2-7	NA	13	TGTGCCAGCAGTGACTCCCCCCCTTACGAGCAGTACTTC	CASSDSPPYEQYF
TRBV2	TRBD1	TRBJ2-7	NA	14	TGTGCCAGCCGTTCGGACAGGAACTCCTACGAGCAGTACTTC	CASRSDRNSYEQYF
TRBV7-6	NA	TRBJ1-5	once	13	TGTGCCAGCAGTTTTGGACCCGATCAGCCCCAGCATTTT	CASSFGPDQPQHF
TRBV20-1	NA	TRBJ1-1	NA	11	TGCAGTGCTAGAGACCCCCCGTTGGCTTTCTTT	CSARDPPLAFF
TRBV19	TRBD2	TRBJ2-1	NA	15	TGTGCCAGTAGTATACTAGCGGGGGCCAACAATGAGCAGTTCTTC	CASSILAGANNEQFF
TRBV2	NA	TRBJ2-7	once	13	TGTGCCAGCAGCCGAACTGCAGCCTACGAGCAGTACTTC	CASSRTAAYEQYF
TRBV6-1	NA	TRBJ2-3	NA	13	TGTGCCAGCAGTGGACAGATCACAGATACGCAGTATTTT	CASSGQITDTQYF
TRBV19	NA	TRBJ1-5	NA	12	TGTGCCAGTAGGCGGTACAATCAGCCCCAGCATTTT	CASRRYNQPQHF
TRBV5-4	NA	TRBJ2-3	NA	15	TGTGCCAGCAGCTCGACAGGGAGGGGCACAGATACGCAGTATTTT	CASSSTGRGTDTQYF
TRBV30	NA	TRBJ2-7	once	13	TGTGCCTGGACCCCGAACAGGTTGGGCGAGCAGTACTTC	CAWTPNRLGEQYF
TRBV9	NA	TRBJ2-7	NA	14	TGTGCCAGCGGTCCCGGAGGGACGGCCTACGAGCAGTACTTC	CASGPGGTAYEQYF
TRBV6-5	NA	TRBJ2-7	NA	16	TGTGCCAGCAGTTATTCCTCAGGGTACCGCTCCTACGAGCAGTACTTC	CASSYSSGYRSYEQYF
TRBV4-3	TRBD2	TRBJ2-3	NA	17	TGCGCCAGCAGCCAAAGCTCAACCGGGACTAGCGTTAATACGCAGTATTTT	CASSQSSTGTSVNTQYF
TRBV10-3	NA	TRBJ2-7	NA	12	TGTGCCATCAGTGAATCCCGCGACGAGCAGTACTTC	CAISESRDEQYF
TRBV4-3	TRBD2	TRBJ2-3	NA	18	TGCGCCAGCAGCCAGGCCGCTTCGACTAGCGGTAGCACAGATACGCAGTATTTT	CASSQAASTSGSTDTQYF
TRBV28	TRBD1	TRBJ2-3	NA	17	TGTGCCAGCAGTTTGGGGACAGGGTCGTTAGGCACAGATACGCAGTATTTT	CASSLGTGSLGTDTQYF
TRBV6-6	NA	TRBJ2-3	NA	14	TGTGCCAGCAGTTACGGACCAAGCACAGATACGCAGTATTTT	CASSYGPSTDTQYF
TRBV6-5	NA	TRBJ1-5	NA	13	TGTGCCAGCGGGGTGGCAGGGACACAGCCCCAGCATTTT	CASGVAGTQPQHF
TRBV7-9	TRBD2	TRBJ2-1	NA	16	TGTGCCAGCAGCTTAATTCCAAGCGGGAAAGACAATGAGCAGTTCTTC	CASSLIPSGKDNEQFF
TRBV7-8	TRBD2	TRBJ2-7	once	17	TGTGCCAGCAGCTTAGGAGGAAGGGCGGGGGGTACCTACGAGCAGTACTTC	CASSLGGRAGGTYEQYF
TRBV28	NA	TRBJ1-2	few	14	TGTGCCAGCACCCGAGCGGGGGGAGGGTTTGGCTACACCTTC	CASTRAGGGFGYTF
TRBV2	TRBD1	TRBJ2-2	NA	15	TGTGCCAGCAGCGACAGGGGGTGGGGCACCGGGGAGCTGTTTTTT	CASSDRGWGTGELFF
TRBV4-1	NA	TRBJ2-1	NA	16	TGCGCCAGCAGCCCTGCGCCAGCTTCCCCTTACAATGAGCAGTTCTTC	CASSPAPASPYNEQFF
TRBV2	NA	TRBJ1-4	NA	14	TGTGCCAGTAGTGGTGGGGTCGAGGATGAAAAACTGTTTTTT	CASSGGVEDEKLFF
TRBV18	NA	TRBJ2-7	once	14	TGTGCCAGCTCACCACCGGCTGGAGATCGCGAGCAGTACTTC	CASSPPAGDREQYF
TRBV5-1	TRBD2	TRBJ2-3	once	15	TGCGCCAGCGGAGGTAGCGGGGTTTTCACAGATACGCAGTATTTT	CASGGSGVFTDTQYF
TRBV27	TRBD2	TRBJ2-2	once	16	TGTGCCAGCAGTATGGAAAGCGGGAGGATCACCGGGGAGCTGTTTTTT	CASSMESGRITGELFF
TRBV30	TRBD2	TRBJ2-7	NA	17	TGTGCCTGGAGTGATCTATTCAGGTCTAGCGGGAAGAACGAGCAGTACTTC	CAWSDLFRSSGKNEQYF
TRBV10-3	NA	TRBJ2-5	NA	13	TGTGCCATCAGTGAGTGGGAGAAAGAGACCCAGTACTTC	CAISEWEKETQYF
TRBV2	TRBD2	TRBJ2-3	NA	13	TGTGCCAGCAGTGAAGCGCGGGGGGATACGCAGTATTTT	CASSEARGDTQYF
TRBV5-6	NA	TRBJ1-2	few	16	TGTGCCAGCAGCTTCGAGTGGGGGGTTCTGGACTATGGCTACACCTTC	CASSFEWGVLDYGYTF
TRBV28	TRBD1	TRBJ1-2	NA	17	TGTGCCAGCAGTCCCCCATCCGGGACAGGGACCAACTATGGCTACACCTTC	CASSPPSGTGTNYGYTF
TRBV2	NA	TRBJ2-2	NA	15	TGTGCCAGCAAGAAACGGGAGCTTGACACCGGGGAGCTGTTTTTT	CASKKRELDTGELFF
TRBV6-6	NA	TRBJ1-5	NA	15	TGTGCCAGCAGTTATACAGGGCCTAGCAATCAGCCCCAGCATTTT	CASSYTGPSNQPQHF
TRBV5-6	TRBD2	TRBJ2-3	NA	17	TGTGCCAGCAGCTGGAGGACTAGCGGGAATTATCCAGATACGCAGTATTTT	CASSWRTSGNYPDTQYF
TRBV18	NA	TRBJ1-4	few	16	TGTGCCAGCTCACCGCAGGGAGTTCGAACTAATGAAAAACTGTTTTTT	CASSPQGVRTNEKLFF
TRBV28	NA	TRBJ1-1	NA	13	TGTGCCAGCAGTTGGGGTCGGAGCACTGAAGCTTTCTTT	CASSWGRSTEAFF
TRBV7-2	TRBD1	TRBJ2-7	NA	15	TGTGCCAGCAGCCCAGGGGGCTTAAGCTCCTACGAGCAGTACTTC	CASSPGGLSSYEQYF
TRBV7-9	NA	TRBJ1-1	NA	13	TGTGCCAGCAGCTTGGGGGTAGGGACTGAAGCTTTCTTT	CASSLGVGTEAFF
TRBV13	NA	TRBJ1-1	NA	17	TGTGCCAGCAGCTTAGGCCTGTTTGAAAGAATGAACACTGAAGCTTTCTTT	CASSLGLFERMNTEAFF
TRBV30	NA	TRBJ1-6	NA	13	TGTGCCTGGAGTGTACAAAGGAATTCACCCCTCCACTTT	CAWSVQRNSPLHF
TRBV6-6	TRBD1	TRBJ2-7	NA	15	TGTGCCAGCAGTTACCTGGGACAGCTCTCCTACGAGCAGTACTTC	CASSYLGQLSYEQYF
TRBV6-1	NA	TRBJ1-4	NA	13	TGTGCCAGCAGTGATATACATAATGAAAAACTGTTTTTT	CASSDIHNEKLFF
TRBV5-1	NA	TRBJ1-1	NA	14	TGCGCCAGCAGCTTGGTTGCAGGGAACACTGAAGCTTTCTTT	CASSLVAGNTEAFF
TRBV5-1	NA	TRBJ2-2	NA	15	TGCGCCAGCAGCTTGGACAGGATTAACACCGGGGAGCTGTTTTTT	CASSLDRINTGELFF
TRBV5-1	NA	TRBJ2-7	NA	12	TGCGCCAGCAGCTTGAGGGTGGGAGAGCAGTACTTC	CASSLRVGEQYF
TRBV2	NA	TRBJ1-1	NA	14	TGTGCCAGCAGATTTGACCAGATGAACACTGAAGCTTTCTTT	CASRFDQMNTEAFF
TRBV25-1	NA	TRBJ1-2	NA	12	TGTGCCAGCAGTGATGACACCTATGGCTACACCTTC	CASSDDTYGYTF
TRBV4-1	NA	TRBJ1-3	NA	16	TGCGCCAGCAGCCAAGACAGGGTGGTGGGTGGAAACACCATATATTTT	CASSQDRVVGGNTIYF
TRBV7-9	NA	TRBJ1-1	NA	17	TGTGCCAGCAGCTTAGCAGGTACGGTTCGGGCGGGCACTGAAGCTTTCTTT	CASSLAGTVRAGTEAFF
TRBV19	NA	TRBJ1-2	NA	13	TGTGCCAGTAGGTCGGCAGTCAACTATGGCTACACCTTC	CASRSAVNYGYTF
TRBV5-1	TRBD2	TRBJ2-1	NA	14	TGCGCCACCTCTCCTAGCGGGAGCTACAATGAGCAGTTCTTC	CATSPSGSYNEQFF
TRBV11-2	NA	TRBJ2-2	NA	12	TGTGCCAGCAGCTCAGGGACCGGGGAGCTGTTTTTT	CASSSGTGELFF
TRBV14	TRBD1	TRBJ1-3	NA	12	TGTGCCAGCAGCCTCGGACAGGCCCCTCATTATTTT	CASSLGQAPHYF
TRBV19	NA	TRBJ1-1	NA	14	TGTGCCAGTAGCGGACTGTCCAAGAACACTGAAGCTTTCTTT	CASSGLSKNTEAFF
TRBV7-2	NA	TRBJ1-2	NA	17	TGTGCCAGCAGCTTCCAGCAGACCGGGACTAGGGGTTATGGCTACACCTTC	CASSFQQTGTRGYGYTF
TRBV28	NA	TRBJ1-2	NA	13	TGTGCCAGCGGGGCTGGGCTTAACTATGGCTACACCTTC	CASGAGLNYGYTF